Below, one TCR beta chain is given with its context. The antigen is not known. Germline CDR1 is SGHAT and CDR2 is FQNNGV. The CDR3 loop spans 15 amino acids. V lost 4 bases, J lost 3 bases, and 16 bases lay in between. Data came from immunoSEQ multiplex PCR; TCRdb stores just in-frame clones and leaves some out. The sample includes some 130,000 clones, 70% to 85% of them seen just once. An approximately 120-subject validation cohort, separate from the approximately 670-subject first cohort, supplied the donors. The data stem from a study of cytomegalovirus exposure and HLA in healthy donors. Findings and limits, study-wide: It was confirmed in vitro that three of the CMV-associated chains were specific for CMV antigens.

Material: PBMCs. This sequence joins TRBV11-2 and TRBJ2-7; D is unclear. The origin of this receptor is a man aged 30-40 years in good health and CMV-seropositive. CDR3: CASSSLRLPFYEQYF. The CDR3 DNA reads TGTGCCAGCAGCTCGCTGAGACTTCCCTTCTACGAGCAGTACTTC.